Here is one TCR beta chain with its context. The authors ran the immunoSEQ assay, v3.0, at survey level. This table comes from immunoSEQ multiplex PCR, and its TCRdb copy is limited to in-frame clones, with some not included. This sample carries more than 20,000 clones, 70% to 85% of them seen once, and the ten largest clones take 4.6%. This sample stems from a study of long-term antiretroviral therapy in people with HIV. V gave up 0 bases and J gave up 0 bases, with 1 base separating them. Germline loops: CDR1 SEHNR, CDR2 FQNEAQ (reference sequence). The CDR3 contains 13 residues. The chain recombines TRBV7-9 with TRBJ2-3, with D uncertain. The origin of this receptor is a man younger than 35 with HIV. The sample consisted of unsorted PBMCs, taken 0.5 years after starting antiretroviral therapy. This CDR3 is CASSLASTDTQYF. The CDR3 DNA sequence: TGTGCCAGCAGCTTAGCTAGCACAGATACGCAGTATTTT.